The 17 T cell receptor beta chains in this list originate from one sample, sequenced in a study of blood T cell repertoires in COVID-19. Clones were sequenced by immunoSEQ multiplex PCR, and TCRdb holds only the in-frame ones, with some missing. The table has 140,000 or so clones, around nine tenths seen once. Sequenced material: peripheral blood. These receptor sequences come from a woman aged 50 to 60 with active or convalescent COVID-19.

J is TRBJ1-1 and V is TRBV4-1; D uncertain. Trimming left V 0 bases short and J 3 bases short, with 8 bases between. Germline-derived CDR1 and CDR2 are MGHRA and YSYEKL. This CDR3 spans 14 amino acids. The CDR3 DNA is TGCGCCAGCAGCCAAGAAACGGGTTACACTGAAGCTTTCTTT. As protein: CASSQETGYTEAFF.

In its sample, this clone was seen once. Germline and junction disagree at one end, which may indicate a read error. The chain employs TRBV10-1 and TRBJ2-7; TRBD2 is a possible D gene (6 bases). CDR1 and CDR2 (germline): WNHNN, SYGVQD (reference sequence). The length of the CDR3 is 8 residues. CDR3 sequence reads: CAKAGPTF. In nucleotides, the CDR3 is TGCGCCAAGGCGGGACCGACATTC.

The CDR3 is CASSLQTTGGDEQFF. As DNA, the CDR3 is TGTGCCAGCAGCTTACAAACGACAGGGGGTGATGAGCAGTTCTTC. The chain recombines TRBV7-9 with TRBJ2-1; 9 nucleotides align to TRBD1. The germline V gene encodes CDR1 SEHNR and CDR2 FQNEAQ (reference sequence). The CDR3 is 15 amino acids. The junction had 7 bases not matched to a gene; V was cut back by 2 bases and J by 8 bases.

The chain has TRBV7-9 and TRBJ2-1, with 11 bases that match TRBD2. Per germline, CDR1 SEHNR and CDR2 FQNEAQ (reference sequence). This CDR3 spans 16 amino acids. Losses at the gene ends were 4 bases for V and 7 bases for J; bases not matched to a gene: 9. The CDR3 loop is CASSSLAGGLMNEQFF. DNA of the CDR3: TGTGCCAGCAGCTCATTAGCGGGGGGGCTAATGAATGAGCAGTTCTTC.

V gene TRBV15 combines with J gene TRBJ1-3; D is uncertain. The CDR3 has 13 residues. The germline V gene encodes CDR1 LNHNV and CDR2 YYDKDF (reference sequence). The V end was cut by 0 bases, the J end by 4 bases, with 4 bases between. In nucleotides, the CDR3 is TGTGCCACCAGCAGAGACCAAGGAAACACCATATATTTT. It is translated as CATSRDQGNTIYF. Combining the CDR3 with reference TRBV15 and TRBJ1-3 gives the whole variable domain DAMVIQNPRYQVTQFGKPVTLSCSQTLNHNVMYWYQQKSSQAPKLLFHYYDKDFNNEADTPDNFQSRRPNTSFCFLDIRSPGLGDTAMYLCATSRDQGNTIYFGEGSWLTVV.

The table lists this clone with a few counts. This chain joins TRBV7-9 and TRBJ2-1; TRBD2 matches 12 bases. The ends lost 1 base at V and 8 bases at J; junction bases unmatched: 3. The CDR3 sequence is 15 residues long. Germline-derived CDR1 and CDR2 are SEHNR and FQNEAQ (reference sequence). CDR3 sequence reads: CASSLDPSGGDEQFF. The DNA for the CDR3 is TGTGCCAGCAGCTTAGACCCTAGCGGGGGGGATGAGCAGTTCTTC.

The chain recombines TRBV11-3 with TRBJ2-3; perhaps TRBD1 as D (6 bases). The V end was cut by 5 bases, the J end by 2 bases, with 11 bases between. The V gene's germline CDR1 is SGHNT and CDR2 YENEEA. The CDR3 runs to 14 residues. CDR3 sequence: CASSPGDPTDTQYF. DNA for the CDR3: TGTGCCAGCAGCCCAGGGGACCCCACAGATACGCAGTATTTT.

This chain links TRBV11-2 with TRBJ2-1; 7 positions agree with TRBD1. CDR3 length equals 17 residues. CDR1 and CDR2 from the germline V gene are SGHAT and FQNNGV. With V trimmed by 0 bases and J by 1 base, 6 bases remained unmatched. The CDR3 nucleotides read TGTGCCAGCAGCTTAGATTACAGGGGAAGGTCCTACAATGAGCAGTTCTTC. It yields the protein CASSLDYRGRSYNEQFF.

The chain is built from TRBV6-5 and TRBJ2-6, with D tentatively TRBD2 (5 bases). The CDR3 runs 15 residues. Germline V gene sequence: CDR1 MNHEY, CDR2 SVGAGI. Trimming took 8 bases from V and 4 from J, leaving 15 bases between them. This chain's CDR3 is CASAPGSSGANVLTF. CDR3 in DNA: TGTGCCAGCGCCCCGGGGAGTTCGGGGGCCAACGTCCTGACTTTC.

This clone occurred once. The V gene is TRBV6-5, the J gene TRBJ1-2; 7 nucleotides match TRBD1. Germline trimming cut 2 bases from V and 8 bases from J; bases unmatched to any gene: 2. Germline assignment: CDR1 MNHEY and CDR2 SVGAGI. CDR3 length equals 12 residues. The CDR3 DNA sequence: TGTGCCAGCAGTTACGACAGGGACGGCTACACCTTC. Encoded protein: CASSYDRDGYTF.

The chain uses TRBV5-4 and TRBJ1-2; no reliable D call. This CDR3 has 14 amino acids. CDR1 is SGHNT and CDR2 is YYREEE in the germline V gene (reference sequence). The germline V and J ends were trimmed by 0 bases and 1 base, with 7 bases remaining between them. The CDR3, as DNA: TGTGCCAGCAGCTTGGATCTGTTTAACTATGGCTACACCTTC. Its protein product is CASSLDLFNYGYTF.

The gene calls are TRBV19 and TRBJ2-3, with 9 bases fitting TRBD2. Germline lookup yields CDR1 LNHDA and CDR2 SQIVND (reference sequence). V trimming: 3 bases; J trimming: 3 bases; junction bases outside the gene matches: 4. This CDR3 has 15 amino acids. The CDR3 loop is CASSIPLAGTDTQYF. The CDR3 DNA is TGTGCCAGTAGTATTCCGCTAGCGGGAACAGATACGCAGTATTTT. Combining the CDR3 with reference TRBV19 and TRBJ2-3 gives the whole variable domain DGGITQSPKYLFRKEGQNVTLSCEQNLNHDAMYWYRQDPGQGLRLIYYSQIVNDFQKGDIAEGYSVSREKKESFPLTVTSAQKNPTAFYLCASSIPLAGTDTQYFGPGTRLTVL.

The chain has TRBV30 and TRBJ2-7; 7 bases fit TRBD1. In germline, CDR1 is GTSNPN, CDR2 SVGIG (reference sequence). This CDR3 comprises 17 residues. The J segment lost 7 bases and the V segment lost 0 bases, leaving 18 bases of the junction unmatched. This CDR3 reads CAWSVPRTGLVRGEQYF. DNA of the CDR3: TGTGCCTGGAGTGTACCCCGGACAGGTTTGGTGAGGGGGGAGCAGTACTTC.

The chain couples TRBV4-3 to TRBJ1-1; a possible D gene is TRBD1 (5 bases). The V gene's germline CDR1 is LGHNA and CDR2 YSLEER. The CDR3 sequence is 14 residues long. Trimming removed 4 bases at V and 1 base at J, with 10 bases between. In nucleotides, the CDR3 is TGCGCCAGCAGCCCGGCAGGGTGGAACACTGAAGCTTTCTTT. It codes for CASSPAGWNTEAFF.

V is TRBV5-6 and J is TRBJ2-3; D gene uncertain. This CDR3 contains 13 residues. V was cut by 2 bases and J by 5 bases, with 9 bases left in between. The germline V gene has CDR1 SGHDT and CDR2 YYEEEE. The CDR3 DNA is TGTGCCAGCAGCTTTAATTTCAGAGATACGCAGTATTTT. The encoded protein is CASSFNFRDTQYF.

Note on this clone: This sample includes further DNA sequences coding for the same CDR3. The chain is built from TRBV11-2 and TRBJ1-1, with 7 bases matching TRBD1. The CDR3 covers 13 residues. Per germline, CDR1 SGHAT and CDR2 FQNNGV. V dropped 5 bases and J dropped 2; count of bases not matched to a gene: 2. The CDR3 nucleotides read TGTGCCAGCAGCCGGGACAGAAACACTGAAGCTTTCTTT. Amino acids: CASSRDRNTEAFF.

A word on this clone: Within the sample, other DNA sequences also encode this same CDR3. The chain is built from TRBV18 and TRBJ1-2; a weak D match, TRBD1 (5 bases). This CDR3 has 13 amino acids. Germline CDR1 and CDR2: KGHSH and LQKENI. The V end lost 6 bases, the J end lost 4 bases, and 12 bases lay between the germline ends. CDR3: CASSPDRTYGYTF. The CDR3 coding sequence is TGTGCCAGCTCTCCCGACAGAACCTATGGCTACACCTTC.